These 13 T cell receptor beta chains were sequenced from one sample in a study of blood T cell repertoires in COVID-19. The assay was immunoSEQ multiplex PCR, and TCRdb's table has in-frame clones only and misses some. This sample yields 30,000 to 45,000 clones, of which 88% are seen a single time; 4% to 5% belongs to the top ten. Sample: peripheral blood. The receptors derive from a woman between 65 and 79 years old with active COVID-19.

This clone was detected a few times. The V gene is TRBV6-6, the J gene TRBJ1-5; TRBD1 matches 8 bases. This CDR3 has 14 amino acids. Germline V lookup: CDR1 MNHNY, CDR2 SVGAGI (reference sequence). J was trimmed by 8 bases and V by 6 bases; bases with no gene match: 9. The CDR3 DNA reads as TGTGCCAGCAGCTCCCCAGGGGGCGCGGAGCCCCAGCATTTT. It is translated as CASSSPGGAEPQHF.

Only one count was recorded for this clone. This chain uses TRBV5-1 with TRBJ2-2, with D perhaps matching TRBD2 (6 bases). The CDR3 is 13 residues long. Germline V gene sequence: CDR1 SGHRS, CDR2 YFSETQ. Trimming left V 0 bases short and J 6 bases short, with 6 bases between. CDR3 protein: CASSLGLAGELFF. The CDR3 region has the DNA TGCGCCAGCAGCTTGGGACTAGCCGGGGAGCTGTTTTTT.

The chain links TRBV2 to TRBJ2-5, with 10 bases fitting TRBD2. V dropped 11 bases and J dropped 7; count of bases not matched to a gene: 13. Germline V gene data show CDR1 as SNHLY and CDR2 as FYNNEI. The CDR3 is made up of 14 amino acids. The CDR3 sequence is CASTPGTSVGTQYF. DNA of the CDR3: TGTGCCTCCACCCCCGGGACTAGCGTGGGGACCCAGTACTTC.

J is TRBJ2-7 and V is TRBV28; 8 bases map to TRBD1. The CDR3 runs 14 residues. From germline, CDR1 is MDHEN and CDR2 SYDVKM. Trimming cost V 6 bases and J 5 bases; bases outside gene matches: 9. DNA of the CDR3: TGTGCCAGCAGACTAGGACAGGGCTTCAACGAGCAGTACTTC. This codes for CASRLGQGFNEQYF.

This clone appeared once. The chain is built from TRBV2 and TRBJ2-7; tentatively, D is TRBD2 (6 bases). CDR1 and CDR2 (germline): SNHLY, FYNNEI. Trimming shortened V by 2 bases and J by 2 bases, and 16 bases separated the two germline ends. The CDR3 extends over 16 amino acids. The CDR3 region has the DNA TGTGCCAGCAGTGAATTGGGGCAGGAGGGAACCTACGAGCAGTACTTC. Translation: CASSELGQEGTYEQYF.

The chain is built from TRBV3-1 (or the pseudogene TRBV3-2) and TRBJ2-1; D perhaps matches TRBD2 (5 bases). CDR1 and CDR2 (germline): LGHDT, YNNKEL (reference sequence). This CDR3 comprises 15 residues. The V end was cut by 0 bases, the J end by 4 bases, with 10 bases between. CDR3 residues: CASSQDLVAYNEQFF. CDR3 coding DNA: TGTGCCAGCAGCCAAGATCTGGTAGCGTACAATGAGCAGTTCTTC.

The chain recombines TRBV11-2 with TRBJ2-3; 9 nucleotides agree with TRBD1. With V trimmed by 0 bases and J by 6 bases, 10 bases remained unmatched. This CDR3 comprises 17 residues. Germline V gives CDR1 SGHAT, CDR2 FQNNGV. The CDR3 protein is CASSLEGQGIVFDTQYF. Here the CDR3 DNA reads TGTGCCAGCAGCTTAGAGGGACAGGGAATTGTCTTTGATACGCAGTATTTT.

This clone has only a few counts. This chain links TRBV6-5 with TRBJ1-1; 7 bases line up with TRBD1. The trim removed 7 bases at V and 1 base at J, leaving 9 bases unmatched. CDR3 length equals 15 residues. Germline loops: CDR1 MNHEY, CDR2 SVGAGI. In nucleotides, the CDR3 is TGTGCCAGCACCCCAAGGGACAGATCGAACACTGAAGCTTTCTTT. Translated, it gives CASTPRDRSNTEAFF.

J is TRBJ2-5 and V is TRBV6-2 or TRBV6-3; 7 positions agree with TRBD2. Germline CDR1 and CDR2: MNHEY and SVGEGT. With V trimmed by 0 bases and J by 4 bases, 8 bases remained unmatched. This CDR3 has 16 residues. The DNA for the CDR3 is TGTGCCAGCAGTTACTCCGTCGGCGGGGGTAGAGAGACCCAGTACTTC. The encoded protein is CASSYSVGGGRETQYF.

The chain combines TRBV7-2 with TRBJ2-2; D is undetermined. V gave up 0 bases and J gave up 4 bases, with 9 bases separating them. Germline V gene data show CDR1 as SGHTA and CDR2 as FQGNSA. This CDR3 has 15 amino acids. The CDR3 here is CASSLASYSTGELFF. In DNA, the CDR3 is TGTGCCAGCAGCTTAGCGTCTTATTCCACCGGGGAGCTGTTTTTT. The full variable domain, in which reference TRBV7-2 and TRBJ2-2 provide the parts outside the CDR3, is GAGVSQSPSNKVTEKGKDVELRCDPISGHTALYWYRQSLGQGLEFLIYFQGNSAPDKSGLPSDRFSAERTGGSVSTLTIQRTQQEDSAVYLCASSLASYSTGELFFGEGSRLTVL.

The chain is built from TRBV6-6 and TRBJ1-1; D gene unclear. Per germline, CDR1 MNHNY and CDR2 SVGAGI (reference sequence). This CDR3 has 12 amino acids. V was clipped by 8 bases and J by 11 bases, with 18 bases between them. The CDR3 bases are TGTGCCAGCGGACTTGCCGGAGTTAGGGCTTTCTTT. Amino acid sequence: CASGLAGVRAFF.

The chain carries TRBV5-1 and TRBJ1-6; TRBD1 matches 8 bases. V shed 4 bases, J shed 10 bases, and the junction held 7 bases outside the gene matches. CDR3 length: 14 amino acids. Germline CDR1 and CDR2: SGHRS and YFSETQ. The DNA for the CDR3 is TGCGCCAGCAGCCCCGGACAGGGAGGGTCACCCCTCCACTTT. Encoded protein: CASSPGQGGSPLHF.

The chain combines TRBV4-2 with TRBJ2-7; 7 nucleotides match TRBD1. Unmatched junction bases numbered 3, after V lost 1 base and J lost 3 bases. This CDR3 has 14 amino acids. In germline, CDR1 is LGHNA, CDR2 YNFKEQ. In nucleotides, the CDR3 is TGTGCCAGCAGCCAAGGACAGGGTGACTACGAGCAGTACTTC. The encoded protein is CASSQGQGDYEQYF.